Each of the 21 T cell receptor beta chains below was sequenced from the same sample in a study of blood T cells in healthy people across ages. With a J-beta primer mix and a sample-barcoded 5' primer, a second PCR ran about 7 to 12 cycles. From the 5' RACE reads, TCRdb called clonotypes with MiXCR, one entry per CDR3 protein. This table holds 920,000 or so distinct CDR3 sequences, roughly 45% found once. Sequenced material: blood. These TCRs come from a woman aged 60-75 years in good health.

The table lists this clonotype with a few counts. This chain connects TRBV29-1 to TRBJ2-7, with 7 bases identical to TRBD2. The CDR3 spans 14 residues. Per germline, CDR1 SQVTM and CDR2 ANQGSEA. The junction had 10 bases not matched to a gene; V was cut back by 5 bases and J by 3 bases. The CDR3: CSVSSGGTNYEQYF. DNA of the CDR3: TGCAGCGTTAGTAGTGGCGGGACTAACTACGAGCAGTACTTC.

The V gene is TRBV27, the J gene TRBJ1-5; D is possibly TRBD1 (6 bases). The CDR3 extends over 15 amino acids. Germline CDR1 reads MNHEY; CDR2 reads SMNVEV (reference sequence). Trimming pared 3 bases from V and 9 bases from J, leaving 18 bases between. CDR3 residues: CASSLLGASRGPQHF. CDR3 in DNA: TGTGCCAGCAGTTTGCTGGGGGCGTCAAGGGGGCCCCAGCATTTT.

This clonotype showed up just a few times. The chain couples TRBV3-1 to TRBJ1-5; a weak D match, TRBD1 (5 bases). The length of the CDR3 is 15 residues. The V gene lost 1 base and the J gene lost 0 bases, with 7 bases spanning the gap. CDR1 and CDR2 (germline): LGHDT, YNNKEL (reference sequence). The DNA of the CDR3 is TGTGCCAGCAGCCAAGGAGGGGATAGCAATCAGCCCCAGCATTTT. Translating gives CASSQGGDSNQPQHF.

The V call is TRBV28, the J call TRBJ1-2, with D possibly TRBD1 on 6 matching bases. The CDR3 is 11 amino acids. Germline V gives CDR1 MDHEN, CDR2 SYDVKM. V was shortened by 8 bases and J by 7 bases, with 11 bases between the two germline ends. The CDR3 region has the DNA TGTGCCAGCGCGCAGGGGATTGGCTACACCTTC. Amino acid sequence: CASAQGIGYTF.

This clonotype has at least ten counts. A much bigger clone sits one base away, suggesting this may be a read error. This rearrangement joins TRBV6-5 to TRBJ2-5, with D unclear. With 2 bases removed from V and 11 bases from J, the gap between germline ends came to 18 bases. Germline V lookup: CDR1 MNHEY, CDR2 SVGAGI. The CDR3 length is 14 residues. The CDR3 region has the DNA TGTGCCAGCAGTTACCTGGCCAGGATCAATGAGCAGTACTTC. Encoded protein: CASSYLARINEQYF.

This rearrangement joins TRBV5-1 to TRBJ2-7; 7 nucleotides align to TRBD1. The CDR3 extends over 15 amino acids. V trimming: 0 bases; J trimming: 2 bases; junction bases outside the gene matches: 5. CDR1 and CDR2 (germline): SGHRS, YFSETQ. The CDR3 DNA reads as TGCGCCAGCAGCTTGGCAGGGGGAAAAGCCTACGAGCAGTACTTC. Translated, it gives CASSLAGGKAYEQYF.

CDR3 sequence (DNA): TGTGCCAGCAGTTCGGCTAGCGGAATTAGGGAAGAGCAGTACTTC. Translating gives CASSSASGIREEQYF. V gene TRBV28 combines with J gene TRBJ2-7, with 7 bases that match TRBD2. V lost 4 bases, J lost 7 bases, and 13 bases stayed unmatched. Germline values: CDR1 MDHEN, CDR2 SYDVKM. This CDR3 has 15 amino acids.

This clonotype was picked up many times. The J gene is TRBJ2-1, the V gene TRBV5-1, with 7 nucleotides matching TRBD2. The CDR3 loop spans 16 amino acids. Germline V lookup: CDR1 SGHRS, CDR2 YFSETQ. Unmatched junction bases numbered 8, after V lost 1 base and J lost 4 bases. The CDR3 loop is CASSLSGGGGYNEQFF. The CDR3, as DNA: TGCGCCAGCAGCTTGAGTGGGGGGGGAGGATACAATGAGCAGTTCTTC.

Here the CDR3 reads CASSYGNYEQYF. DNA for the CDR3: TGTGCCAGCAGTTACGGTAACTACGAGCAGTACTTC. The gene calls are TRBV6-6 and TRBJ2-5; D is unresolved. The DNA end favors TRBJ2-7, so the J call may be wrong. This CDR3 has 12 residues. Germline V CDR1 and CDR2: MNHNY, SVGAGI (reference sequence).

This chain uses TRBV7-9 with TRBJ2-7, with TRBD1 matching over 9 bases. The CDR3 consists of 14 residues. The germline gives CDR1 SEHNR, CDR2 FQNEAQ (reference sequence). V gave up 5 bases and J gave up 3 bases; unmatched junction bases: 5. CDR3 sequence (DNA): TGTGCCAGCAGCATACCGGGACAGGGCTACGAGCAGTACTTC. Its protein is CASSIPGQGYEQYF.

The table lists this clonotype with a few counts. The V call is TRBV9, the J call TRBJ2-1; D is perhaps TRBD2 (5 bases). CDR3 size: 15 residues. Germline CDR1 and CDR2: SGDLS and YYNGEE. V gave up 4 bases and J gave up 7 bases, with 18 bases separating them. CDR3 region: CASSPRGWAGNEQFF. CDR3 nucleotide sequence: TGTGCCAGCAGCCCCCGGGGATGGGCTGGGAATGAGCAGTTCTTC.

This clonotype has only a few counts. The CDR3 nucleotides read TGTGCCAGCAGCTTGGGCAGGGGGCGAGATCAGCCCCAGCATTTT. Its protein product is CASSLGRGRDQPQHF. This chain uses TRBV7-8 with TRBJ1-5, with 8 bases identical to TRBD1. The CDR3 is 15 amino acids. Germline loops: CDR1 SGHVS, CDR2 FQNEAQ. V trimming: 3 bases; J trimming: 5 bases; junction bases outside the gene matches: 6.

The CDR3 DNA follows: TGTGCCAGCATCGGTAGGCGGAGCGAGGGGGATGAGCAGTTCTTC. Translating it yields CASIGRRSEGDEQFF. The chain couples TRBV2 to TRBJ2-1; a possible D gene is TRBD1 (6 bases). Germline-derived CDR1 and CDR2 are SNHLY and FYNNEI. The CDR3 is made up of 15 amino acids. V was trimmed by 7 bases and J by 8 bases, leaving 21 bases between them.

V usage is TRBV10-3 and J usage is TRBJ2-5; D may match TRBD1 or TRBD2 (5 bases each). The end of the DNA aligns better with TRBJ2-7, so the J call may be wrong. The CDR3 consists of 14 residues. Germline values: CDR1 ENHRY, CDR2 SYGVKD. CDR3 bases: TGTGCCATCAGCCCGGGTGGGGGATCTCACGAGCAGTACTTC. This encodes CAISPGGGSHEQYF.

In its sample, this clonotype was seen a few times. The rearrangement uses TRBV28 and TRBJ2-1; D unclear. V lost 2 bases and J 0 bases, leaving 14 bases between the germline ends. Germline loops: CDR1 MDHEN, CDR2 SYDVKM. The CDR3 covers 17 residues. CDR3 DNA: TGTGCCAGCAGTTTAGGAAATATCGTCTCCTCCTACAATGAGCAGTTCTTC. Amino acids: CASSLGNIVSSYNEQFF.

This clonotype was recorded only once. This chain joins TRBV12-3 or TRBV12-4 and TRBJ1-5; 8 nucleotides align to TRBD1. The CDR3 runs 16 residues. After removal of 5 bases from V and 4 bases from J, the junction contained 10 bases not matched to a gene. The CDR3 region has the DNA TGTGCCAGCAGTCCCCAGGGGGCGCTGGGGAATCAGCCCCAGCATTTT. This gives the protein CASSPQGALGNQPQHF.

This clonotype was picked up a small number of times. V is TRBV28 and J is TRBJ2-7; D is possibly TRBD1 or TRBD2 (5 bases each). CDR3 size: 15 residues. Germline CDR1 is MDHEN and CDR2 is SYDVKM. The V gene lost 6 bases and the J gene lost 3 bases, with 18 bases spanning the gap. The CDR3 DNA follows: TGTGCCAGCAGGGGTGGGGGTTTGGGTGTCTACGAGCAGTACTTC. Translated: CASRGGGLGVYEQYF. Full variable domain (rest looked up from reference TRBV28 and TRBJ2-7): DVKVTQSSRYLVKRTGEKVFLECVQDMDHENMFWYRQDPGLGLRLIYFSYDVKMKEKGDIPEGYSVSREKKERFSLILESASTNQTSMYLCASRGGGLGVYEQYFGPGTRLTVT.

CDR3 amino acids: CSAAGGSSYEQYF. CDR3 nucleotide sequence: TGCAGTGCCGCGGGGGGGAGCTCCTACGAGCAGTACTTC. The gene calls are TRBV20-1 and TRBJ2-7; 9 bases match TRBD2. The germline V gene encodes CDR1 DFQATT and CDR2 SNEGSKA (reference sequence). V lost 6 bases, J lost 0 bases, and 3 bases stayed unmatched. The length of the CDR3 is 13 residues.

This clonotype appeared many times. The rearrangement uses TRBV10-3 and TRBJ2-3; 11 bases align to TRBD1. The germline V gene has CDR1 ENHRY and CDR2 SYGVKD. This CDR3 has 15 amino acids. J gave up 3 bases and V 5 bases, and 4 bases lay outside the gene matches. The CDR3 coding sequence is TGTGCCATCAGTCCGGGACAGGGGGGAACAGATACGCAGTATTTT. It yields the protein CAISPGQGGTDTQYF.

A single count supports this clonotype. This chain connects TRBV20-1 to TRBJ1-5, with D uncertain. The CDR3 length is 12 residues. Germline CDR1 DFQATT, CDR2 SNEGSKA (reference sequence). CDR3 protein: CSLNRPNQPQHF. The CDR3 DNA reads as TGCAGCCTTAACCGGCCTAATCAGCCCCAGCATTTT.

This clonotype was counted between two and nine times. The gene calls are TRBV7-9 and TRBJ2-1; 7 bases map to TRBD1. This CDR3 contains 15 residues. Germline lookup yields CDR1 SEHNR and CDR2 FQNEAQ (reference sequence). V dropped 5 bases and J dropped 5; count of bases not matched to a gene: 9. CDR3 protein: CASSQTGKGNNEQFF. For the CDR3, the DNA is TGTGCCAGCAGCCAGACAGGGAAGGGGAACAATGAGCAGTTCTTC.